This T cell receptor (beta chain) was obtained from a study of T cells in Graves' hyperthyroidism and ophthalmopathy. Calling Graves' hyperthyroidism stable meant ophthalmopathy did not progress within 18 months. This clonotype was counted many times. RNA transcripts provided the source from which TCR beta CDR3 regions were amplified. Researchers ran a first-round RT-PCR on the TCR CDR3 using the HTBI primer set. TCRdb ran MiXCR on the multiplex PCR reads and lists one entry per CDR3 protein. The sample has hundreds of thousands of distinct CDR3 sequences, approximately 14% seen once. V lost 2 bases to trimming and J lost 4 bases, with 30 bases between them. The CDR3 runs 20 residues. Germline CDR1 reads MGHRA; CDR2 reads YSYEKL.

The chain has TRBV4-1 and TRBJ2-7, with D perhaps TRBD2 (6 bases). The receptor was derived from a woman aged 18-30 years with Graves' hyperthyroidism. Sequencing was done on a sample of blood. The CDR3 is CASSQLPGRGGWGGAYEQYF. In DNA, the CDR3 is TGCGCCAGCAGCCAACTCCCCGGGCGTGGAGGGTGGGGTGGTGCGTACGAGCAGTACTTC.